These 26 T cell receptor beta chains were all obtained from the same sample, sequenced in a study of cytomegalovirus exposure and HLA in healthy donors. PCR amplification relied on 60 Vbeta primers (plus 13 Jbeta primers). The repertoire was sequenced with immunoSEQ multiplex PCR; TCRdb's copy has only in-frame clones and lacks some. The sample yields 110,000 to 150,000 clones, 70% to 75% seen once. Sequenced material: PBMCs. The receptor set was obtained from a woman between 40 and 55 years old in good health and CMV-seronegative.

The rearrangement links TRBV7-9 to TRBJ2-2, with 7 positions matching TRBD1. CDR1 is SEHNR and CDR2 is FQNEAQ in the germline V gene (reference sequence). Germline trimming cut 7 bases from V and 2 bases from J; bases unmatched to any gene: 7. The CDR3 extends over 15 amino acids. The CDR3 reads CASTPGQENTGELFF. The DNA of the CDR3 is TGTGCCAGCACCCCCGGACAGGAAAACACCGGGGAGCTGTTTTTT. Full variable domain (rest looked up from reference TRBV7-9 and TRBJ2-2): DTGVSQNPRHKITKRGQNVTFRCDPISEHNRLYWYRQTLGQGPEFLTYFQNEAQLEKSRLLSDRFSAERPKGSFSTLEIQRTEQGDSAMYLCASTPGQENTGELFFGEGSRLTVL.

The J gene is TRBJ1-2, the V gene TRBV4-1; D unresolved. CDR1 and CDR2 (germline): MGHRA, YSYEKL. The CDR3 consists of 14 residues. V lost 1 base and J 6 bases, leaving 12 bases between the germline ends. CDR3 sequence reads: CASSQVSTPHGYTF. The CDR3 DNA follows: TGCGCCAGCAGCCAAGTTTCTACTCCTCATGGCTACACCTTC.

This chain connects TRBV6-5 to TRBJ1-1; tentatively, D is TRBD1 (5 bases). This CDR3 contains 13 residues. Germline CDR1 is MNHEY and CDR2 is SVGAGI. V was cut by 4 bases and J by 1 base, with 7 bases left in between. CDR3 DNA: TGTGCCAGCAGTTTCGGACAGAACACTGAAGCTTTCTTT. Translated, it gives CASSFGQNTEAFF.

J is TRBJ1-2 and V is TRBV5-6; 9 bases align to TRBD1. This CDR3 region has 13 residues. Germline V gene data show CDR1 as SGHDT and CDR2 as YYEEEE. V lost 4 bases and J lost 8; bases outside the gene matches: 6. The CDR3 nucleotides read TGTGCCAGCAGCCCGACAGGGGGAGAAGGCTACACCTTC. Amino acids: CASSPTGGEGYTF.

The chain carries TRBV2 and TRBJ1-4; D remains ambiguous. CDR1 SNHLY and CDR2 FYNNEI come from the germline V gene. CDR3 length: 12 amino acids. The V end was cut by 11 bases, the J end by 0 bases, with 7 bases between. The CDR3 DNA follows: TGTGCCTGCGGGACAACTAATGAAAAACTGTTTTTT. Its translation: CACGTTNEKLFF.

The chain has TRBV4-2 and TRBJ2-7; TRBD2 matches 12 bases. The ends lost 0 bases at V and 6 bases at J; junction bases unmatched: 6. From germline, CDR1 is LGHNA and CDR2 YNFKEQ. The CDR3 is 16 amino acids. The DNA of the CDR3 is TGTGCCAGCAGCCAAGATTCCCTAGCGGGGGGGTTCGAGCAGTACTTC. This codes for CASSQDSLAGGFEQYF.

The genes are TRBV19 and TRBJ1-5, with 7 positions matching TRBD1. In germline, CDR1 is LNHDA, CDR2 SQIVND (reference sequence). The CDR3 totals 18 residues. V dropped 0 bases and J dropped 2; count of bases not matched to a gene: 10. CDR3 sequence (DNA): TGTGCCAGTAGTATAGATCCGTTGGGCGGACAGGGCAATCAGCCCCAGCATTTT. This gives the protein CASSIDPLGGQGNQPQHF.

The chain carries TRBV7-2 and TRBJ2-7; TRBD2 aligns across 14 bases. The CDR3 is 18 amino acids. CDR1 and CDR2 (germline): SGHTA, FQGNSA. V dropped 3 bases and J dropped 2; count of bases not matched to a gene: 9. The CDR3 DNA is TGTGCCAGCAGCTTTGGACTAGCGGGGGGCTACGAAACCTACGAGCAGTACTTC. Residues: CASSFGLAGGYETYEQYF.

This clone came up once. The V and J genes are TRBV5-4 and TRBJ1-2; D remains unclear. V lost 4 bases, J lost 5 bases, and 15 bases lay in between. This CDR3 region has 14 residues. The germline V gene encodes CDR1 SGHNT and CDR2 YYREEE (reference sequence). The CDR3: CASSRIESAYGYTF. CDR3 sequence (DNA): TGTGCCAGCAGCAGAATCGAGTCTGCTTATGGCTACACCTTC. Looking up the rest from reference TRBV5-4 and TRBJ1-2 gives the full variable domain: ETGVTQSPTHLIKTRGQQVTLRCSSQSGHNTVSWYQQALGQGPQFIFQYYREEENGRGNFPPRFSGLQFPNYSSELNVNALELDDSALYLCASSRIESAYGYTFGSGTRLTVV.

V usage is TRBV4-1 and J usage is TRBJ1-1, with 8 bases identical to TRBD1. V was clipped by 2 bases and J by 7 bases; unmatched bases: 6. CDR1 is MGHRA, CDR2 YSYEKL, per germline. CDR3 length: 14 amino acids. The CDR3 DNA is TGCGCCAGCAGCCAAAGGACAGGGAAGTTTGAAGCTTTCTTT. Its translation is CASSQRTGKFEAFF.

The chain carries TRBV9 and TRBJ2-4, with D maybe TRBD2 (5 bases). This CDR3 spans 16 amino acids. V was shortened by 4 bases and J by 8 bases, with 22 bases between the two germline ends. Germline V gene lookup returns CDR1 SGDLS and CDR2 YYNGEE. This chain's CDR3 is CASSSTDGPGLHIQYF. The CDR3 DNA reads as TGTGCCAGCAGCTCAACCGACGGCCCGGGGTTGCACATTCAGTACTTC.

The sample holds a few counts of this clone. This rearrangement joins TRBV11-2 to TRBJ1-1, with TRBD1 as a possible D gene (6 bases). This CDR3 is built from 14 residues. V was clipped by 5 bases and J by 5 bases, with 15 bases between them. Per the germline V gene, CDR1 is SGHAT and CDR2 is FQNNGV. This CDR3 is CASSPGGLGTEAFF. Written as DNA, the CDR3 is TGTGCCAGCAGCCCGGGGGGGCTCGGGACTGAAGCTTTCTTT. The full variable domain, rest sourced from reference TRBV11-2 and TRBJ1-1, is EAGVAQSPRYKIIEKRQSVAFWCNPISGHATLYWYQQILGQGPKLLIQFQNNGVVDDSQLPKDRFSAERLKGVDSTLKIQPAKLEDSAVYLCASSPGGLGTEAFFGQGTRLTVV.

This sequence joins TRBV2 and TRBJ1-2; a possible D gene is TRBD1 (6 bases). This CDR3 is built from 13 residues. Trimming left V 6 bases short and J 5 bases short, with 13 bases between. Germline CDR1 is SNHLY and CDR2 is FYNNEI. The CDR3 loop reads CASRTDRIYGYTF. CDR3 DNA sequence: TGTGCCAGCAGGACGGACAGAATATATGGCTACACCTTC.

The chain carries TRBV19 and TRBJ1-1; no clear D. The CDR3 extends over 15 amino acids. Germline V CDR1 and CDR2: LNHDA, SQIVND (reference sequence). The V and J ends lost 1 base and 0 bases respectively, with 9 bases between them. CDR3: CASSIGAVMNTEAFF. The CDR3 DNA is TGTGCCAGTAGTATAGGGGCAGTAATGAACACTGAAGCTTTCTTT.

The chain carries TRBV11-3 and TRBJ2-1; 9 bases are shared with TRBD2. CDR1 is SGHNT and CDR2 is YENEEA in the germline V gene. This CDR3 region has 16 residues. V lost 3 bases, J lost 2 bases, and 5 bases stayed unmatched. The chain's CDR3 is CASSFSGSVPYNEQFF. The CDR3 DNA sequence: TGTGCCAGCAGCTTTAGCGGGAGCGTCCCCTACAATGAGCAGTTCTTC. The full variable domain, in which reference TRBV11-3 and TRBJ2-1 provide the parts outside the CDR3, is EAGVVQSPRYKIIEKKQPVAFWCNPISGHNTLYWYLQNLGQGPELLIRYENEEAVDDSQLPKDRFSAERLKGVDSTLKIQPAELGDSAVYLCASSFSGSVPYNEQFFGPGTRLTVL.

This chain joins TRBV7-2 and TRBJ1-2, with 8 bases identical to TRBD1. This CDR3 is 14 amino acids long. Looked up from germline, CDR1 is SGHTA and CDR2 is FQGNSA. The junction had 4 bases not matched to a gene; V was cut back by 2 bases and J by 5 bases. CDR3: CASSLTGGVYGYTF. The CDR3 DNA follows: TGTGCCAGCAGCTTAACAGGGGGTGTATATGGCTACACCTTC.

The chain couples TRBV6-1 to TRBJ1-1, with D perhaps TRBD1 (6 bases). Deletions cut 3 bases from V and 2 bases from J, with 22 bases between. From germline, CDR1 is MNHNS and CDR2 SASEGT. The CDR3 spans 18 residues. CDR3 region: CASSEYLIGSGGNTEAFF. The CDR3 bases are TGTGCCAGCAGTGAGTACCTCATAGGATCGGGGGGCAACACTGAAGCTTTCTTT.

This sequence joins TRBV4-1 and TRBJ1-2, with 7 bases that match TRBD1. Per the germline V gene, CDR1 is MGHRA and CDR2 is YSYEKL. V lost 1 base to trimming and J lost 4 bases; unmatched junction nucleotides: 6. CDR3 length: 15 amino acids. The CDR3 region has the DNA TGCGCCAGCAGCCAAGGTGGACAGGAGATCTATGGCTACACCTTC. Translated: CASSQGGQEIYGYTF.

This clone occurred once. The chain joins TRBV9 to TRBJ1-2; possible D gene TRBD1, 5 bases. The V end was cut by 0 bases, the J end by 5 bases, with 17 bases between. The CDR3 is 16 residues long. Germline assignment: CDR1 SGDLS and CDR2 YYNGEE. The CDR3: CASSVDVTPGRYGYTF. The CDR3 DNA reads TGTGCCAGCAGCGTAGACGTTACCCCAGGGCGTTATGGCTACACCTTC.

The chain joins TRBV7-9 to TRBJ1-2, with 8 bases matching TRBD1. Trimming took 6 bases from V and 5 from J; bases not matched to a gene: 8. There are 14 residues in the CDR3. The germline CDR1 and CDR2 sequences are SEHNR and FQNEAQ (reference sequence). DNA of the CDR3: TGTGCCAGCAGTCACCCAGGGGGCGATTATGGCTACACCTTC. Its protein product is CASSHPGGDYGYTF. Variable domain in full (rest from reference TRBV7-9 and TRBJ1-2): DTGVSQNPRHKITKRGQNVTFRCDPISEHNRLYWYRQTLGQGPEFLTYFQNEAQLEKSRLLSDRFSAERPKGSFSTLEIQRTEQGDSAMYLCASSHPGGDYGYTFGSGTRLTVV.

This sequence joins TRBV19 and TRBJ1-2; D is unclear. Trimming left V 9 bases short and J 2 bases short, with 7 bases between. In germline, CDR1 is LNHDA, CDR2 SQIVND (reference sequence). The CDR3 consists of 11 residues. CDR3 region: CASRENYGYTF. CDR3 sequence (DNA): TGTGCCAGCCGGGAAAACTATGGCTACACCTTC.

The V and J genes are TRBV2 and TRBJ2-5, with 8 bases matching TRBD1. The J call may be wrong; the DNA end is better matched by TRBJ2-7. Germline CDR1 is SNHLY and CDR2 is FYNNEI. CDR3 length: 14 residues. This CDR3 reads CASSEQGQDYEQYF. In DNA, the CDR3 is TGTGCCAGCAGTGAACAGGGACAGGACTACGAGCAGTACTTC.

The chain recombines TRBV19 with TRBJ2-7, with 8 bases matching TRBD1. Germline V gives CDR1 LNHDA, CDR2 SQIVND (reference sequence). With V trimmed by 5 bases and J by 1 base, 4 bases remained unmatched. The CDR3 runs to 14 residues. The CDR3: CASSRDRYSYEQYF. The CDR3 bases are TGTGCCAGTAGTCGGGACAGGTATTCCTACGAGCAGTACTTC.

This clone occurred a few times. The chain recombines TRBV6-6 with TRBJ1-1; 8 positions agree with TRBD1. The CDR3 consists of 16 residues. Germline lookup yields CDR1 MNHNY and CDR2 SVGAGI (reference sequence). With 2 bases clipped from V and 3 bases from J, the junction kept 8 bases outside the gene matches. In DNA form, the CDR3 reads TGTGCCAGCAGTTACCCCACGGCAGGGGGCGACACTGAAGCTTTCTTT. Translated: CASSYPTAGGDTEAFF.

The chain carries TRBV19 and TRBJ2-1, with TRBD2 identical over 11 bases. The CDR3 sequence is 18 residues long. Germline loops: CDR1 LNHDA, CDR2 SQIVND (reference sequence). The V segment lost 3 bases and the J segment 5 bases; nucleotides outside the gene matches: 12. In DNA, the CDR3 is TGTGCCAGTAGTATTAATGTAGCGGGGGGGTCTTTAGACAATGAGCAGTTCTTC. As protein: CASSINVAGGSLDNEQFF.

V gene TRBV6-1 combines with J gene TRBJ2-1; the match to TRBD2 covers 11 bases. CDR3 length: 15 residues. CDR1 and CDR2 from the germline V gene are MNHNS and SASEGT. The J segment lost 6 bases and the V segment lost 2 bases, leaving 3 bases of the junction unmatched. The CDR3 is CASSELAGGPNEQFF. In DNA, the CDR3 is TGTGCCAGCAGTGAACTAGCGGGGGGTCCCAATGAGCAGTTCTTC.